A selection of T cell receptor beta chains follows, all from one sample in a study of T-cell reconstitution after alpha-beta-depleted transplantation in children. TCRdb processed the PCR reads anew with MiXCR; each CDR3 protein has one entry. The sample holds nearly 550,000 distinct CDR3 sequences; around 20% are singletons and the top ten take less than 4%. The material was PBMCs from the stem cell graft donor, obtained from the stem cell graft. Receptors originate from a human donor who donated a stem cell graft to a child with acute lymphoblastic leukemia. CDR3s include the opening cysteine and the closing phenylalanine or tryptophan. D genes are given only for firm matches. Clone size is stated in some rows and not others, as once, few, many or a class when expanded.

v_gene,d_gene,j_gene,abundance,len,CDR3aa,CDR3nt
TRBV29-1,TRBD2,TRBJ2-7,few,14,CSVELAGDSYEQYF,TGCAGCGTTGAACTAGCGGGAGACTCCTACGAGCAGTACTTC
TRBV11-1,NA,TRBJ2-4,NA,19,CASSPQTRTFNLAKNIQYF,TGTGCCAGCAGCCCACAGACACGGACCTTCAACCTAGCCAAAAACATTCAGTACTTC
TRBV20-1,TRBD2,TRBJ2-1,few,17,CSARALSTSGRVNEQFF,TGCAGTGCTAGAGCCTTATCAACTAGCGGGAGGGTCAATGAGCAGTTCTTC
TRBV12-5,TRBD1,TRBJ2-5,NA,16,CASALTGQGAEETQYF,TGTGCTAGTGCCTTGACGGGACAGGGGGCAGAAGAGACCCAGTACTTC
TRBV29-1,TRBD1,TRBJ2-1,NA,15,CSVAGGQGSGPEQFF,TGCAGCGTAGCCGGGGGACAGGGTTCCGGTCCTGAGCAGTTCTTC
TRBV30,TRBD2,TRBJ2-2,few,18,CAWTMGLAGAFDTGELFF,TGTGCCTGGACTATGGGACTAGCGGGAGCTTTTGATACCGGGGAGCTGTTTTTT
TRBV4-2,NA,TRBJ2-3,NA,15,CASSQVGGYTDTQYF,TGTGCCAGCAGCCAAGTCGGCGGATACACAGATACGCAGTATTTT
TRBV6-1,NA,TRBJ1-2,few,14,CASSVTGTGYGYTF,TGTGCCAGCAGCGTTACAGGGACTGGCTATGGCTACACCTTC
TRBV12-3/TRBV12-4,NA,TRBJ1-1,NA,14,CASSFAGENTEAFF,TGTGCCAGCAGTTTCGCAGGGGAGAACACTGAAGCTTTCTTT
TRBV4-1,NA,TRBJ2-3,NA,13,CASSQEAGDTQYF,TGCGCCAGCAGCCAAGAGGCCGGGGATACGCAGTATTTT
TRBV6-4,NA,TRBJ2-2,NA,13,CASSASNTGELFF,TGTGCCAGCAGTGCCTCAAACACCGGGGAGCTGTTTTTT
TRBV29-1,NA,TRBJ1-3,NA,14,CSVETLNSGNTIYF,TGCAGCGTGGAGACCCTTAACTCTGGAAACACCATATATTTT
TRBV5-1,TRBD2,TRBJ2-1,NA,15,CASSLLSGKVNEQFF,TGCGCCAGCAGCTTGCTTAGCGGGAAGGTCAATGAGCAGTTCTTC
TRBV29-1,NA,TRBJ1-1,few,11,CSVAFNTEAFF,TGCAGCGTGGCCTTTAACACTGAAGCTTTCTTT
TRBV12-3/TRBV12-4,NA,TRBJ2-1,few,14,CASSPRPGYNEQFF,TGTGCCAGCAGTCCCCGTCCCGGTTACAATGAGCAGTTCTTC
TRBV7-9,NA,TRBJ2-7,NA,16,CASSLDEGRSSYEQYF,TGTGCCAGCAGCTTAGATGAGGGCAGGAGCTCCTACGAGCAGTACTTC
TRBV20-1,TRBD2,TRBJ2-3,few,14,CSATRTSRADTQYF,TGCAGTGCTACCCGGACTAGCCGCGCAGATACGCAGTATTTT
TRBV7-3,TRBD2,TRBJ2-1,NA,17,CASSLTLAGGEYNEQFF,TGTGCCAGCAGCTTAACGCTAGCGGGAGGGGAATACAATGAGCAGTTCTTC
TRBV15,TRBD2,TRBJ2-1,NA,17,CATSRDRVAGGRNEQFF,TGTGCCACCAGCAGAGATAGGGTAGCGGGAGGAAGAAATGAGCAGTTCTTC
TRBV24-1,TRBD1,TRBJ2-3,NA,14,CATSVQGYPDTQYF,TGTGCCACCAGCGTACAGGGGTATCCAGATACGCAGTATTTT
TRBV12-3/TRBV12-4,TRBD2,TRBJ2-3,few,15,CASSPDPTSADTQYF,TGTGCCAGCAGTCCCGACCCCACTAGCGCAGATACGCAGTATTTT
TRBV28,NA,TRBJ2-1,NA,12,CASSWDHNEQFF,TGTGCCAGCAGTTGGGATCACAATGAGCAGTTCTTC
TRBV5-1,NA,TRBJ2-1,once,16,CASSLEARSSYNEQFF,TGCGCCAGCAGCTTGGAGGCCCGTAGCTCCTACAATGAGCAGTTCTTC
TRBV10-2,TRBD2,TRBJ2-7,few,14,CASETSGGPYEQYF,TGCGCCAGCGAAACTAGCGGGGGTCCCTACGAGCAGTACTTC
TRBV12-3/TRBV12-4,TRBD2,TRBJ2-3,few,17,CASSQPWVSGSSDTQYF,TGTGCCAGCAGCCAACCATGGGTCAGCGGGAGTTCCGATACGCAGTATTTT
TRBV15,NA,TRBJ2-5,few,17,CATSRDLGPGFQETQYF,TGTGCCACCAGCAGAGATCTGGGCCCGGGGTTCCAAGAGACCCAGTACTTC
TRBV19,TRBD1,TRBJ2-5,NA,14,CASAVGTGSETQYF,TGTGCCAGCGCGGTGGGGACAGGGTCGGAGACCCAGTACTTC
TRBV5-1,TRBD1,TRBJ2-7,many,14,CASSLAGGGYEQYF,TGCGCCAGCAGCTTGGCAGGGGGCGGCTACGAGCAGTACTTC
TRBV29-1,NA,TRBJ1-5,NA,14,CSVRQGGSNQPQHF,TGCAGCGTCCGTCAGGGTGGGAGCAATCAGCCCCAGCATTTT
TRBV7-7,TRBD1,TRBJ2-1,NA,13,CASSPLNRGVQFF,TGTGCCAGCAGCCCTCTCAACAGGGGAGTGCAGTTCTTC
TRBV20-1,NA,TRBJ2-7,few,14,CSARRPLGTNEQYF,TGCAGTGCTAGAAGGCCTCTGGGAACTAACGAGCAGTACTTC
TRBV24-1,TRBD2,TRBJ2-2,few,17,CATSDRFEGGTTGELFF,TGTGCCACCAGTGATCGCTTTGAGGGAGGGACCACCGGGGAGCTGTTTTTT
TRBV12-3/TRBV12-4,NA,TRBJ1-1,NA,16,CASSLAPQGLNTEAFF,TGTGCCAGCAGTTTAGCGCCCCAGGGTCTGAACACTGAAGCTTTCTTT
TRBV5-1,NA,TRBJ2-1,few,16,CASSLGLSGRYNEQFF,TGCGCCAGCAGCTTGGGTCTGTCAGGGAGGTACAATGAGCAGTTCTTC
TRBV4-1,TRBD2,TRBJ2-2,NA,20,CASSQWTRTSGRFFPGELFF,TGCGCCAGCAGCCAATGGACACGGACTAGCGGGAGATTTTTCCCCGGGGAGCTGTTTTTT
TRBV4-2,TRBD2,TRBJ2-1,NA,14,CASSHSGRAWEQFF,TGTGCCAGCAGCCATAGCGGGAGGGCCTGGGAGCAGTTCTTC
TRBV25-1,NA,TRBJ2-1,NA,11,CASSSDNEQFF,TGTGCCAGCAGTTCCGACAATGAGCAGTTCTTC
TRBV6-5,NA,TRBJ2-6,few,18,CASSLHSPPVGGANVLTF,TGTGCCAGCAGTCTCCATAGCCCCCCGGTGGGTGGGGCCAACGTCCTGACTTTC
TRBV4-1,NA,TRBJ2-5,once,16,CASSQAQGGAWETQYF,TGCGCCAGCAGCCAAGCACAGGGCGGCGCGTGGGAGACCCAGTACTTC
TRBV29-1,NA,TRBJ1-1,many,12,CSVGNMNTEAFF,TGCAGCGTTGGGAACATGAACACTGAAGCTTTCTTT
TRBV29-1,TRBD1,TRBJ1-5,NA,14,CSVVPGEGAQPQHF,TGCAGCGTTGTTCCGGGGGAGGGGGCTCAGCCCCAGCATTTT
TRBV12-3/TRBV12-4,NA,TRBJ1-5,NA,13,CASSLAGLGPQHF,TGTGCCAGCAGTTTAGCGGGGTTAGGGCCCCAGCATTTT
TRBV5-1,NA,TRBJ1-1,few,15,CASMGSEGGTTEAFF,TGCGCCAGCATGGGGAGCGAAGGCGGGACCACTGAAGCTTTCTTT
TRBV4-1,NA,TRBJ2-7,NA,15,CASSQVSGVSNGQYF,TGCGCCAGCAGCCAAGTGAGCGGAGTTTCGAACGGGCAGTACTTC
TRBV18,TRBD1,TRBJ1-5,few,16,CASSWDRGQSRQPQHF,TGTGCCAGCTCATGGGACAGGGGGCAGTCACGTCAGCCCCAGCATTTT
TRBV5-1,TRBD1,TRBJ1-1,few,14,CASSLLPGQGEAFF,TGCGCCAGCAGCCTTTTACCGGGACAGGGGGAAGCTTTCTTT
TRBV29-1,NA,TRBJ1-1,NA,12,CSARDRNTEAFF,TGCAGCGCCAGGGATCGGAACACTGAAGCTTTCTTT
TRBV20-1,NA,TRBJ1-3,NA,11,CSARDGLTIYF,TGCAGTGCTAGAGATGGGCTCACCATATATTTT
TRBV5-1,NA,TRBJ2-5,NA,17,CASSLGLDSLLQETQYF,TGCGCCAGCAGCTTGGGCCTGGACAGCTTACTCCAAGAGACCCAGTACTTC
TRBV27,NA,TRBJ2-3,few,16,CASSLTTPVRTDTQYF,TGTGCCAGCAGTTTAACGACCCCTGTTAGGACAGATACGCAGTATTTT
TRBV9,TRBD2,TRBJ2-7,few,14,CASSTSGRGLEQYF,TGTGCCAGCAGCACAAGCGGGAGAGGCCTCGAGCAGTACTTC
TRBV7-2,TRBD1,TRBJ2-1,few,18,CASSLAPSGTGGVNEQFF,TGTGCCAGCAGCTTAGCGCCCTCGGGGACAGGGGGCGTGAATGAGCAGTTCTTC
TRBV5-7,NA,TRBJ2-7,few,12,CASSGEFYEQYF,TGTGCCAGCAGCGGAGAGTTCTACGAGCAGTACTTC
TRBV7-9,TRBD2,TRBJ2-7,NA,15,CASGPALAGVDEQYF,TGTGCCAGCGGCCCGGCACTAGCGGGAGTAGACGAGCAGTACTTC
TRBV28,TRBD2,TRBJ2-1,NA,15,CASPPSGSSYNEQFF,TGTGCCAGCCCCCCCAGCGGGAGCTCCTACAATGAGCAGTTCTTC
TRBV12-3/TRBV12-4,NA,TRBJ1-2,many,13,CASRSAGSLGYTF,TGTGCCAGCAGATCGGCGGGTAGTCTTGGCTACACCTTC